What follows are 10 T cell receptor beta chains derived from one specimen sequenced in a study of vaccination and CD4 T cells after COVID-19 (dated by TCRdb to between 2021 and 2022). To prepare the library, PCR was applied. Sequencing used an Illumina iSeq 100. DNA from cultured CD4+ T cells underwent TCR sequencing with the Oncomine TCR Beta short-read assay at the Johns Hopkins FTIC core. TCRdb redid the processing of the public reads, applying fastp at Q25 and MiXCR, and retained in-frame beta chains. Each entry is one CDR3 protein sequence, shown with its most common DNA and genes. For this sample there are fewer than 15,000 distinct CDR3 sequences; around 45% appear just once. In total, the top ten clones hold roughly 9.8% of the sample. The treatment or condition label, as the study defines it: roughly nine-day PBMC culture with coronavirus spike peptide pools or control peptides (ViraFEST assay).

No cognate antigen is known for these TCRs. The starting material was CD4+ T cells from blood, cultured in vitro, obtained after SARS-CoV-2 vaccination. The receptors stem from a human donor who had recovered from COVID-19.

J is TRBJ2-3 and V is TRBV7-3; unclear D gene. Germline assignment: CDR1 SGHTA and CDR2 FQGTGA. The V end was cut by 6 bases, the J end by 6 bases, with 10 bases between. The CDR3 has 12 residues. CDR3 in DNA: TGTGCCAGCAGTTCCCCTGGGGATACGCAGTATTTT. It specifies CASSSPGDTQYF.

The table lists this clonotype with a count of one. The chain uses TRBV5-4 and TRBJ2-3, with 8 bases aligning to TRBD1. V was clipped by 0 bases and J by 2 bases; unmatched bases: 2. CDR1 is SGHNT, CDR2 YYREEE, per germline (reference sequence). CDR3 size: 15 residues. CDR3 in DNA: TGTGCCAGCAGCTTGGACAGGGGGAACACAGATACGCAGTATTTT. Protein sequence: CASSLDRGNTDTQYF. Supplemented by reference TRBV5-4 and TRBJ2-3, the full variable domain reads ETGVTQSPTHLIKTRGQQVTLRCSSQSGHNTVSWYQQALGQGPQFIFQYYREEENGRGNFPPRFSGLQFPNYSSELNVNALELDDSALYLCASSLDRGNTDTQYFGPGTRLTVL.

The rearrangement links TRBV6-5 to TRBJ1-2, with D possibly matching TRBD1 (5 bases). Per germline, CDR1 MNHEY and CDR2 SVGAGI. The CDR3 loop spans 14 amino acids. Trimming shortened V by 4 bases and J by 4 bases, and 13 bases separated the two germline ends. The CDR3 spells CASSFQRQPYGYTF. The DNA for the CDR3 is TGTGCCAGCAGTTTCCAACGACAGCCCTATGGCTACACCTTC.

The rearrangement links TRBV20-1 to TRBJ2-7; 7 nucleotides agree with TRBD2. After removal of 3 bases from V and 1 base from J, the junction contained 0 bases not matched to a gene. The germline gives CDR1 DFQATT, CDR2 SNEGSKA (reference sequence). The CDR3 is 12 residues long. This CDR3 reads CSARGLSYEQYF. CDR3 bases: TGCAGTGCTAGGGGACTATCCTACGAGCAGTACTTC.

This clonotype was seen only a few times. This chain links TRBV24-1 with TRBJ1-5, with 8 bases fitting TRBD1. The CDR3 totals 15 residues. With 4 bases clipped from V and 6 bases from J, the junction kept 7 bases outside the gene matches. CDR1 and CDR2 from the germline V gene are KGHDR and SFDVKD. The CDR3 loop reads CATSEPGQGIQPQHF. The DNA for the CDR3 is TGTGCCACCAGTGAACCAGGACAGGGCATTCAGCCCCAGCATTTT.

This clonotype was seen more than once but under ten times. V is TRBV6-2 or TRBV6-3 and J is TRBJ1-1; possible D gene TRBD1, 5 bases. Germline V CDR1 and CDR2: MNHEY, SVGEGT. This CDR3 is built from 15 residues. V lost 2 bases and J lost 4, with 14 bases in between. The CDR3 nucleotides read TGTGCCAGCAGTTACGAACTGGGAGGGGTCACTGAAGCTTTCTTT. Translated: CASSYELGGVTEAFF.

This clonotype was recorded a few times. V is TRBV20-1 and J is TRBJ1-6, with 10 bases fitting TRBD1. This CDR3 has 16 amino acids. Per germline, CDR1 DFQATT and CDR2 SNEGSKA (reference sequence). With 3 bases clipped from V and 4 bases from J, the junction kept 6 bases outside the gene matches. CDR3 bases: TGCAGTGCTAGGGACAGGGGGGTATCGTATAATTCACCCCTCCACTTT. It encodes CSARDRGVSYNSPLHF.

This clonotype has a handful of counts. This sequence joins TRBV6-2 or TRBV6-3 and TRBJ1-2, with D possibly being TRBD1 (6 bases). V lost 4 bases and J lost 4, with 13 bases in between. The CDR3 contains 14 residues. From germline, CDR1 is MNHEY and CDR2 SVGEGT. The CDR3 protein is CASSWDKISYGYTF. The CDR3 DNA sequence: TGTGCCAGCAGTTGGGACAAAATTTCCTATGGCTACACCTTC.

The chain is built from TRBV5-1 and TRBJ2-4; TRBD2 agrees at 7 bases. The CDR3 sequence is 15 residues long. V lost 0 bases to trimming and J lost 12 bases; unmatched junction nucleotides: 12. Looked up from germline, CDR1 is SGHRS and CDR2 is YFSETQ. The CDR3 here is CASSLDEVRGVGQYF. The CDR3 DNA sequence: TGCGCCAGCAGCTTGGACGAGGTCCGGGGGGTGGGTCAGTACTTC.

The chain joins TRBV5-4 to TRBJ1-1, with D perhaps matching TRBD1 (5 bases). CDR1 and CDR2 (germline): SGHNT, YYREEE (reference sequence). This CDR3 comprises 13 residues. The V gene lost 0 bases and the J gene lost 6 bases, with 9 bases spanning the gap. DNA for the CDR3: TGTGCCAGCAGCTTGGGAGGGGCCGCTGAAGCTTTCTTT. Amino acid sequence: CASSLGGAAEAFF.